A single sample is the source of the 25 T cell receptor beta chains below, sequenced in a study of T cell changes during pregnancy in multiple sclerosis. Assay: immunoSEQ multiplex PCR; the TCRdb copy retains only in-frame clones and omits some. The sample shows 65,000 to 75,000 clones, around 90% of them seen only once. This sample comprised peripheral blood, obtained after pregnancy. These TCRs come from a female donor in good health, enrolled as a control in a pregnancy study.

The chain has TRBV4-3 and TRBJ2-3; D call uncertain. The CDR3 runs to 15 residues. Trimming took off 1 base at V and 3 bases at J, with 11 bases between the two ends. Germline CDR1 and CDR2: LGHNA and YSLEER. CDR3 loop: CASSQARVDTDTQYF. The CDR3 DNA follows: TGCGCCAGCAGCCAAGCTAGAGTCGATACAGATACGCAGTATTTT.

J is TRBJ2-1 and V is TRBV5-4, with a tentative D call TRBD1 (6 bases). CDR1 SGHNT and CDR2 YYREEE come from the germline V gene (reference sequence). This CDR3 comprises 13 residues. V lost 5 bases and J 4 bases, leaving 10 bases between the germline ends. CDR3 amino acids: CASRGTPYNEQFF. The CDR3 DNA sequence: TGTGCCAGCAGGGGGACACCGTACAATGAGCAGTTCTTC.

The rearrangement joins TRBV19 to TRBJ2-1; TRBD2 agrees at 13 bases. CDR1 and CDR2 from the germline V gene are LNHDA and SQIVND (reference sequence). With 4 bases clipped from V and 3 bases from J, the junction kept 6 bases outside the gene matches. This CDR3 is built from 17 residues. In nucleotides, the CDR3 is TGTGCCAGTAGTACCCGACTAGCGGGGGGTATCTACAATGAGCAGTTCTTC. Its translation is CASSTRLAGGIYNEQFF. Drawing the rest from reference TRBV19 and TRBJ2-1, the complete variable domain is DGGITQSPKYLFRKEGQNVTLSCEQNLNHDAMYWYRQDPGQGLRLIYYSQIVNDFQKGDIAEGYSVSREKKESFPLTVTSAQKNPTAFYLCASSTRLAGGIYNEQFFGPGTRLTVL.

The chain joins TRBV5-4 to TRBJ2-7, with 14 positions matching TRBD2. The V and J ends lost 4 bases and 4 bases, in that order; junction bases with no gene match: 4. The germline V gene encodes CDR1 SGHNT and CDR2 YYREEE (reference sequence). The CDR3 totals 15 residues. In nucleotides, the CDR3 is TGTGCCAGCAGCGAGGGACTAGCGGGGGTATACGAGCAGTACTTC. This codes for CASSEGLAGVYEQYF.

This rearrangement joins TRBV28 to TRBJ1-1; 9 bases fit TRBD1. The CDR3 extends over 13 amino acids. The trim removed 10 bases at V and 1 base at J, leaving 4 bases unmatched. Germline values: CDR1 MDHEN, CDR2 SYDVKM. CDR3 amino acids: CATSTGGNTEAFF. CDR3 in DNA: TGTGCCACGTCGACAGGGGGGAACACTGAAGCTTTCTTT.

This clone turned up a few times. The chain has TRBV30 and TRBJ1-1; TRBD1 might be the D (5 bases). The V and J ends lost 0 bases and 5 bases respectively, with 10 bases between them. The CDR3 has 13 amino acids. In germline, CDR1 is GTSNPN, CDR2 SVGIG (reference sequence). The CDR3 loop reads CAWSVQEGTEAFF. The DNA of the CDR3 is TGTGCCTGGAGTGTACAGGAGGGGACTGAAGCTTTCTTT.

The rearrangement links TRBV4-3 to TRBJ2-4; 9 bases match TRBD1. Germline lookup yields CDR1 LGHNA and CDR2 YSLEER. With V trimmed by 0 bases and J by 0 bases, 12 bases remained unmatched. The CDR3 is 20 residues long. The CDR3 protein is CASSQDVADRGLLAKNIQYF. The CDR3 coding sequence is TGCGCCAGCAGCCAAGATGTTGCGGACAGGGGATTGCTAGCCAAAAACATTCAGTACTTC.

The chain joins TRBV7-2 to TRBJ2-1; the D is unclear. This CDR3 region has 13 residues. CDR1 SGHTA and CDR2 FQGNSA come from the germline V gene. The ends were cut back, 2 bases at V and 8 bases at J, with 10 bases in the middle. For the CDR3, the DNA is TGTGCCAGCAGCTTACCCCCCTCAGATGAGCAGTTCTTC. Translation: CASSLPPSDEQFF.

The chain uses TRBV6-5 and TRBJ1-2; maybe TRBD1 (5 bases). Germline CDR1 MNHEY, CDR2 SVGAGI. The germline V and J ends were trimmed by 8 bases and 4 bases, with 14 bases remaining between them. The CDR3 is 13 residues long. The CDR3 coding sequence is TGTGCCAGCCGCCGGGGGGATCCCTATGGCTACACCTTC. Translated, it gives CASRRGDPYGYTF.

The chain links TRBV9 to TRBJ1-3; D is perhaps TRBD1 (6 bases). Germline lookup yields CDR1 SGDLS and CDR2 YYNGEE. The CDR3 has 16 residues. Trimming took 4 bases from V and 0 from J, leaving 14 bases between them. DNA of the CDR3: TGTGCCAGCAGCCCTCGAGGGGGGGACTCTGGAAACACCATATATTTT. It encodes CASSPRGGDSGNTIYF.

This sequence joins TRBV4-1 and TRBJ1-2; unclear D gene. The V gene's germline CDR1 is MGHRA and CDR2 YSYEKL. V shed 3 bases and J shed 4 bases, with 21 bases lying between them. The CDR3 contains 17 residues. The CDR3 DNA reads TGCGCCAGCAGCCAGGAAATGGTTGAGGGCGCGGGCTATGGCTACACCTTC. It encodes CASSQEMVEGAGYGYTF.

The chain links TRBV4-1 to TRBJ2-6; no clear D gene. Germline V gene data show CDR1 as MGHRA and CDR2 as YSYEKL. The CDR3 spans 15 residues. The V end lost 4 bases, the J end lost 0 bases, and 7 bases lay between the germline ends. CDR3 in DNA: TGCGCCAGCAGCCCAGTTGGCTCTGGGGCCAACGTCCTGACTTTC. As protein: CASSPVGSGANVLTF.

For the CDR3, the DNA is TGTGCCAGCAGAACAGGGGTTTACAATGAGCAGTTCTTC. Its translation is CASRTGVYNEQFF. V is TRBV6-5 and J is TRBJ2-1; 7 nucleotides line up with TRBD1. The germline V gene encodes CDR1 MNHEY and CDR2 SVGAGI. The CDR3 is 13 residues long. Trimming cost V 6 bases and J 4 bases; bases outside gene matches: 3.

This clone was seen a single time. DNA for the CDR3: TGCAGCCTTACGGGGGGCGAGGGCTACACCTTC. Translation: CSLTGGEGYTF. J is TRBJ1-2 and V is TRBV29-1, with D perhaps TRBD1 (6 bases). Trimming pared 8 bases from V and 8 bases from J, leaving 15 bases between. Germline V gene sequence: CDR1 SQVTM, CDR2 ANQGSEA. The CDR3 extends over 11 amino acids. Supplemented by reference TRBV29-1 and TRBJ1-2, the full variable domain reads SAVISQKPSRDICQRGTSLTIQCQVDSQVTMMFWYRQQPGQSLTLIATANQGSEATYESGFVIDKFPISRPNLTFSTLTVSNMSPEDSSIYLCSLTGGEGYTFGSGTRLTVV.

The V and J genes are TRBV27 and TRBJ1-6; 8 nucleotides agree with TRBD1. Germline lookup yields CDR1 MNHEY and CDR2 SMNVEV (reference sequence). The CDR3 covers 15 residues. Trimming cost V 6 bases and J 10 bases; bases outside gene matches: 11. The CDR3 region is CASSPPPGGESPLHF. In nucleotides, the CDR3 is TGTGCCAGCAGCCCCCCCCCAGGGGGCGAATCACCCCTCCACTTT.

J is TRBJ1-1 and V is TRBV5-6; D not certain. Germline V gene sequence: CDR1 SGHDT, CDR2 YYEEEE. The CDR3 runs to 15 residues. The ends were cut back, 0 bases at V and 0 bases at J, with 9 bases in the middle. CDR3 sequence (DNA): TGTGCCAGCAGCTTGGCTACGGGGATGAACACTGAAGCTTTCTTT. Translation: CASSLATGMNTEAFF.

The rearrangement uses TRBV19 and TRBJ2-7; TRBD2 aligns across 12 bases. In germline, CDR1 is LNHDA, CDR2 SQIVND (reference sequence). V was clipped by 5 bases and J by 1 base; unmatched bases: 6. The CDR3 spans 16 residues. CDR3 in DNA: TGTGCCAGTAGTCCCAGGACTAGCGGGAAATCCTACGAGCAGTACTTC. Its translation is CASSPRTSGKSYEQYF.

The chain uses TRBV19 and TRBJ2-3; TRBD2 aligns across 7 bases. CDR1 and CDR2 (germline): LNHDA, SQIVND (reference sequence). This CDR3 is built from 15 residues. V trimming: 5 bases; J trimming: 4 bases; junction bases outside the gene matches: 9. This chain's CDR3 is CASSPGTTAPDTQYF. The CDR3 DNA reads TGTGCCAGTAGTCCCGGGACTACCGCCCCAGATACGCAGTATTTT.

J is TRBJ1-1 and V is TRBV21-1; the table gives TRBD1 as D, unverified against the DNA. TRBV21-1 is given as a pseudogene. This CDR3 has 13 residues. The CDR3 spells CASSWNRNTEAFF. The CDR3 coding sequence is TGTGCCAGCAGCTGGAACAGGAACACTGAAGCTTTCTTT.

The chain couples TRBV5-4 to TRBJ1-2; no reliable D call. The CDR3 has 11 residues. The germline V gene has CDR1 SGHNT and CDR2 YYREEE (reference sequence). V was clipped by 8 bases and J by 8 bases, with 13 bases between them. CDR3 bases: TGTGCCAGTATCCGTGGGCGCGGCTACACCTTC. It encodes CASIRGRGYTF.

The chain employs TRBV5-6 and TRBJ2-7; 10 nucleotides agree with TRBD1. The CDR3 has 15 amino acids. J was trimmed by 2 bases and V by 0 bases; bases with no gene match: 2. Germline CDR1 and CDR2: SGHDT and YYEEEE. CDR3 in amino acids: CASSLGQGATYEQYF. Written as DNA, the CDR3 is TGTGCCAGCAGCTTGGGACAGGGGGCCACCTACGAGCAGTACTTC.

The genes are TRBV15 and TRBJ1-5; possible D gene TRBD1, 5 bases. V lost 0 bases and J lost 2, with 8 bases in between. The germline V gene has CDR1 LNHNV and CDR2 YYDKDF (reference sequence). The CDR3 has 15 residues. This CDR3 reads CATSRDVGGNQPQHF. The CDR3 DNA reads as TGTGCCACCAGCAGAGACGTAGGGGGCAATCAGCCCCAGCATTTT.

The chain is built from TRBV28 and TRBJ1-5; D not resolved. CDR3 length: 10 amino acids. The germline V gene has CDR1 MDHEN and CDR2 SYDVKM. Trimming took 2 bases from V and 12 from J, leaving 5 bases between them. CDR3 coding DNA: TGTGCCAGCAGTTTAGAGAGCCAGCATTTT. Its translation: CASSLESQHF. The variable domain in full, with the rest retrieved from reference TRBV28 and TRBJ1-5, is DVKVTQSSRYLVKRTGEKVFLECVQDMDHENMFWYRQDPGLGLRLIYFSYDVKMKEKGDIPEGYSVSREKKERFSLILESASTNQTSMYLCASSLESQHFGDGTRLSIL.

The V gene is TRBV7-2, the J gene TRBJ1-3; 7 nucleotides match TRBD1. The CDR3 sequence is 16 residues long. Germline V lookup: CDR1 SGHTA, CDR2 FQGNSA. J lost 0 bases, V lost 5 bases, and 7 bases had no gene match. CDR3: CASSIGQAISGNTIYF. As DNA, the CDR3 is TGTGCCAGCAGCATAGGACAGGCGATCTCTGGAAACACCATATATTTT.

CDR3 residues: CASSVARGETQYF. DNA for the CDR3: TGTGCCAGCAGTGTGGCTAGGGGGGAGACCCAGTACTTC. This chain links TRBV2 with TRBJ2-5; D may be TRBD1 (6 bases). CDR1 is SNHLY, CDR2 FYNNEI, per germline. The V end lost 4 bases, the J end lost 5 bases, and 11 bases lay between the germline ends. This CDR3 has 13 residues.